This T cell receptor (beta chain) was profiled in a study of blood T cell repertoires in COVID-19. The overall study: Some COVID-19 samples were acute and others convalescent; all came from the United States, Italy and Spain. Sample material is recorded as cDNA or gDNA derived from T cells, B-cell-depleted T cells, or PBMCs.

In the original processing: By means of reference gene primer amplification, nucleated cell counts were estimated. Here immunoSEQ multiplex PCR was the method, and the copy in TCRdb shows in-frame clones only, minus some. The V and J calls and clone size were taken over from that table, and D and trimming were inferred from the DNA. The sample carries more than 35,000 clones, roughly 90% recorded once. CDR3 size: 13 residues. J lost 2 bases, V lost 7 bases, and 6 bases had no gene match. From germline, CDR1 is SQVTM and CDR2 ANQGSEA. The TCR was taken from a man aged 55 to 70 with acute or convalescent COVID-19. The sequenced sample was peripheral blood. The genes are TRBV29-1 and TRBJ2-5; 8 bases are a match to TRBD2. In DNA, the CDR3 is TGCAGCGCTTCCCGGGGGGGGCAAGAGACCCAGTACTTC. Translating it yields CSASRGGQETQYF.